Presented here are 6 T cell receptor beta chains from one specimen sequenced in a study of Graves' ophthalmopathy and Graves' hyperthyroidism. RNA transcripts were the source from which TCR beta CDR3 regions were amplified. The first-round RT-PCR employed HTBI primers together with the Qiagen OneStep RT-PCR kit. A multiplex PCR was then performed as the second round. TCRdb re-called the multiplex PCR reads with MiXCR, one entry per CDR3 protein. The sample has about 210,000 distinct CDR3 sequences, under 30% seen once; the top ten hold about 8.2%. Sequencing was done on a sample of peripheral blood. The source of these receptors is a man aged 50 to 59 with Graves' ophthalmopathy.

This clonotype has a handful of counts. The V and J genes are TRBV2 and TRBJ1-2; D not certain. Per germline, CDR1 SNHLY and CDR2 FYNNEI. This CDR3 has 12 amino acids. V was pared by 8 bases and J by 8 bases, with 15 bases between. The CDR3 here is CASVLDGYGYTF. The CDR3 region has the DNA TGTGCCAGCGTCCTAGACGGGTACGGCTACACCTTC.

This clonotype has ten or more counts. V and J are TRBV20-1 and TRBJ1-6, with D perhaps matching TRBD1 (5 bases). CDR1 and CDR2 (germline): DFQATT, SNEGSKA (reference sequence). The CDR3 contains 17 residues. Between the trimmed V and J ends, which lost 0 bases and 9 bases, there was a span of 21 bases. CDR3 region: CSARDKSLGAATSPLHF. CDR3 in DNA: TGCAGTGCTAGAGATAAGAGTCTCGGGGCTGCTACTTCACCCCTCCACTTT.

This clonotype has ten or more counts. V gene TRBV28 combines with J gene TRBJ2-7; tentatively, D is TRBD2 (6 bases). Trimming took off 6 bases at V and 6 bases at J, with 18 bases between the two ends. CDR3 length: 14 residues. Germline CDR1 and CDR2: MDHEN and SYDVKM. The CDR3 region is CASSQTGVGSEQYF. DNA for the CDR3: TGTGCCAGCAGCCAGACGGGGGTAGGATCCGAGCAGTACTTC. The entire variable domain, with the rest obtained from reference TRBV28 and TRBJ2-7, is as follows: DVKVTQSSRYLVKRTGEKVFLECVQDMDHENMFWYRQDPGLGLRLIYFSYDVKMKEKGDIPEGYSVSREKKERFSLILESASTNQTSMYLCASSQTGVGSEQYFGPGTRLTVT.

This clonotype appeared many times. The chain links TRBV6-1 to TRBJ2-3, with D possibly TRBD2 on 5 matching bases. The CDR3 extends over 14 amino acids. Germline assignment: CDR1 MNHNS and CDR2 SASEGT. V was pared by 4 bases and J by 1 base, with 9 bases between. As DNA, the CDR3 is TGTGCCAGCAGTGTCGGGATTGGCACAGATACGCAGTATTTT. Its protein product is CASSVGIGTDTQYF.

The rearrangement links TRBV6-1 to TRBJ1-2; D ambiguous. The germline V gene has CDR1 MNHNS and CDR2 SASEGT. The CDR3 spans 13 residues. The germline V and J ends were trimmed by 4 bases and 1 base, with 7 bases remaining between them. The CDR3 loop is CASSGASNYGYTF. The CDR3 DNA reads TGTGCCAGCAGTGGGGCAAGTAACTATGGCTACACCTTC.

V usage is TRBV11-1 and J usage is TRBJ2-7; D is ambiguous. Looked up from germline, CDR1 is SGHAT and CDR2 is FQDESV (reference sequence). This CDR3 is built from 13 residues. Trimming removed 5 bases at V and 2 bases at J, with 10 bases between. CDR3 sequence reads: CASSAARTYEQYF. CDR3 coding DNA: TGTGCCAGCAGCGCAGCCAGAACCTACGAGCAGTACTTC.